The clone carrying this T cell receptor (beta chain) was found many times. The data stem from a study of metastatic and nonmetastatic thyroid tumors. All patients were untreated before thyroid surgery. Authors' processing steps: The study took CDR3 differences across clinicopathological groups and made a distant-metastasis classifier for papillary thyroid cancer from them. With MiXCR, TCRdb reprocessed the PCR reads. TCRdb's processing, not the authors' own work, is the source of the V and J calls. The data show about 93,000 clones, 8.6% seen once. Germline CDR1 reads SGHRS; CDR2 reads YFSETQ. The junction had 11 bases not matched to a gene; V was cut back by 7 bases and J by 7 bases. The CDR3 totals 15 residues.

V gene TRBV5-1 combines with J gene TRBJ1-4; 9 nucleotides match TRBD1. This receptor was obtained from a female donor with papillary thyroid cancer or a benign thyroid nodule (not recorded which). Some clones in this sample may be carry-over from other donors' samples. Sequencing was carried out using blood. DNA of the CDR3: TGCGCCAGCGCCGGGACAGGGCTTCTTGGTGAAAAACTGTTTTTT. It yields the protein CASAGTGLLGEKLFF. The full variable domain, rest sourced from reference TRBV5-1 and TRBJ1-4, is KAGVTQTPRYLIKTRGQQVTLSCSPISGHRSVSWYQQTPGQGLQFLFEYFSETQRNKGNFPGRFSGRQFSNSRSEMNVSTLELGDSALYLCASAGTGLLGEKLFFGSGTQLSVL.